This T cell receptor beta chain was captured by sequencing in a study of blood T cell repertoires in COVID-19. Study details: Samples of COVID-19 (acute and convalescent) were obtained from the United States, Italy and Spain. Sample material is recorded as cDNA or gDNA derived from T cells, B-cell-depleted T cells, or PBMCs.

The authors' processing: Estimation of nucleated cell counts was performed using reference gene primer amplification. Using immunoSEQ multiplex PCR, the repertoire was profiled, and TCRdb retains in-frame clones only, with some absent. Clone size and V and J calls were adopted from that table, with D and trimming inferred from the DNA. The table records about 260,000 clones, 88% of them present only once. CDR3 length: 14 residues. Germline V gene lookup returns CDR1 ENHRY and CDR2 SYGVKD. V was pared by 6 bases and J by 2 bases, with 3 bases of the junction left unmatched. Sequenced: peripheral blood. The origin of this receptor is a man between 60 and 75 years old who had recovered from COVID-19. The chain uses TRBV10-3 and TRBJ1-2, with TRBD1 matching 10 bases. Here the CDR3 reads CAIRGDRGNYGYTF. CDR3 bases: TGTGCCATCAGGGGGGACAGGGGCAACTATGGCTACACCTTC.